The 10 T cell receptor beta chains below were found in one sample sequenced in a study of cytomegalovirus exposure and HLA in healthy donors. Primers for the PCR totalled 60 Vbeta and 13 Jbeta. Using immunoSEQ multiplex PCR, the repertoire was profiled, and TCRdb retains in-frame clones only, with some absent. The repertoire holds some 110,000 clones, with 70% to 85% as singletons. Source material: PBMCs. The origin of the receptors is a woman aged 18 to 35 in good health and CMV-seropositive.

The CDR3 sequence is CASSPGTSGRGEQYF. The CDR3 DNA follows: TGTGCCAGCAGCCCCGGGACTAGCGGGAGAGGGGAGCAGTACTTC. The rearrangement uses TRBV11-3 and TRBJ2-7; 14 bases agree with TRBD2. V gave up 5 bases and J gave up 7 bases; unmatched junction bases: 7. This CDR3 has 15 amino acids. The germline CDR1 and CDR2 sequences are SGHNT and YENEEA.

The chain uses TRBV11-2 and TRBJ2-5; D unresolved. Looked up from germline, CDR1 is SGHAT and CDR2 is FQNNGV. V gave up 6 bases and J gave up 5 bases, with 7 bases separating them. The length of the CDR3 is 11 residues. The CDR3 sequence is CASSFSETQYF. The DNA for the CDR3 is TGTGCCAGCAGTTTTTCGGAGACCCAGTACTTC.

V and J are TRBV5-1 and TRBJ2-7; 8 bases match TRBD2. Germline V CDR1 and CDR2: SGHRS, YFSETQ. This CDR3 has 15 amino acids. V trimming: 4 bases; J trimming: 3 bases; junction bases outside the gene matches: 9. The CDR3 region has the DNA TGCGCCAGCAGCGGGGCTCCGGGACTAGACTACGAGCAGTACTTC. It yields the protein CASSGAPGLDYEQYF.

The chain couples TRBV7-2 to TRBJ1-2; TRBD1 aligns across 10 bases. Germline values: CDR1 SGHTA, CDR2 FQGNSA. V lost 1 base, J lost 2 bases, and 4 bases stayed unmatched. The CDR3 spans 16 residues. The CDR3 nucleotides read TGTGCCAGCAGCTTAGTAGGGGACAGGGGCAACTATGGCTACACCTTC. Amino acids: CASSLVGDRGNYGYTF.

This sequence joins TRBV5-6 and TRBJ1-1, with D perhaps matching TRBD1 (5 bases). The CDR3 length is 14 residues. Trimming took 4 bases from V and 4 from J, leaving 14 bases between them. The germline gives CDR1 SGHDT, CDR2 YYEEEE. The DNA of the CDR3 is TGTGCCAGCAGCCCTCCACAGGCTTCCACTGAAGCTTTCTTT. Translation gives CASSPPQASTEAFF.

This clone came up once. The chain employs TRBV25-1 and TRBJ2-1; perhaps TRBD1 as D (5 bases). V lost 10 bases and J 10 bases, leaving 20 bases between the germline ends. Germline loops: CDR1 MGHDK, CDR2 SYGVNS. This CDR3 region has 13 residues. In DNA form, the CDR3 reads TGTGCCACTCTCCGGGCCGAATCAGGGGAGCAGTTCTTC. Protein sequence: CATLRAESGEQFF.

The chain carries TRBV10-3 and TRBJ2-6; no clear D. Germline CDR1 ENHRY, CDR2 SYGVKD. The CDR3 spans 13 residues. V dropped 7 bases and J dropped 0 bases, with 4 bases sitting between them. CDR3: CAITSSGANVLTF. CDR3 coding DNA: TGTGCCATCACCAGCTCTGGGGCCAACGTCCTGACTTTC.

V usage is TRBV6-4 and J usage is TRBJ1-5; 8 bases fit TRBD1. The ends lost 6 bases at V and 8 bases at J; junction bases unmatched: 6. The CDR3 covers 13 residues. Germline assignment: CDR1 MRHNA and CDR2 SNTAGT. DNA for the CDR3: TGTGCCAGCAGACGGACAGGGTGGGAGCCCCAGCATTTT. Encoded protein: CASRRTGWEPQHF.

V and J are TRBV10-3 and TRBJ2-2; perhaps TRBD1 as D (7 bases). Germline V lookup: CDR1 ENHRY, CDR2 SYGVKD. Trimming removed 6 bases at V and 6 bases at J, with 11 bases between. CDR3 length: 13 residues. The CDR3 DNA reads as TGTGCCATCAGCTTCAGGGGGGCCGGGGAGCTGTTTTTT. It encodes CAISFRGAGELFF.

The chain joins TRBV7-2 to TRBJ2-1, with 11 bases that match TRBD2. CDR1 is SGHTA, CDR2 FQGNSA, per germline. The J segment lost 7 bases and the V segment lost 1 base, leaving 6 bases of the junction unmatched. The CDR3 is made up of 16 amino acids. The CDR3: CASSLVGLAARNEQFF. The CDR3 nucleotides read TGTGCCAGCAGCTTAGTGGGACTAGCGGCGAGGAATGAGCAGTTCTTC.